Following are 21 T cell receptor beta chains from one sample sequenced in a study of vaccination and CD4 T cells after COVID-19. CD4+ T cells that had been cultured provided DNA sequenced with the Oncomine TCR Beta short-read assay. TCRdb re-called the PCR reads through MiXCR, storing one row per CDR3 protein. The repertoire holds nearly 8,000 distinct CDR3 sequences, with 58% as singletons. No antigen is known for these receptors. The treatment here: approximately 10-day PBMC culture with coronavirus spike peptide pools or control peptides (ViraFEST assay). The sample consisted of CD4+ T cells from blood, cultured in vitro. These receptors were taken from a human donor who had recovered from COVID-19.

V and J are TRBV7-6 and TRBJ2-7; the D gene is possibly TRBD1 (6 bases). The germline V gene has CDR1 SGHVS and CDR2 FNYEAQ. The V gene lost 5 bases and the J gene lost 6 bases, with 23 bases spanning the gap. The CDR3 has 16 amino acids. CDR3 loop: CASSHGKNRESGEQYF. CDR3 in DNA: TGTGCCAGCAGCCACGGGAAAAACAGGGAATCGGGCGAGCAGTACTTC.

The chain employs TRBV6-5 and TRBJ1-6, with TRBD1 identical over 7 bases. CDR3 size: 18 residues. Germline lookup yields CDR1 MNHEY and CDR2 SVGAGI. The ends lost 0 bases at V and 9 bases at J; junction bases unmatched: 14. In DNA, the CDR3 is TGTGCCAGCAGTTACTCGGTGGGTCGCCGGGACAGAAGTTCACCCCTCCACTTT. It encodes CASSYSVGRRDRSSPLHF.

The J gene is TRBJ1-2, the V gene TRBV19, with D hard to call. This CDR3 has 14 residues. Trimming removed 3 bases at V and 4 bases at J, with 12 bases between. Germline CDR1 LNHDA, CDR2 SQIVND (reference sequence). Here the CDR3 DNA reads TGTGCCAGTAGTATTGCTCCTCTCGGCTATGGCTACACCTTC. Its translation: CASSIAPLGYGYTF.

This clonotype was observed a few times. The J gene is TRBJ1-2, the V gene TRBV11-2; D call uncertain. Deletions cut 0 bases from V and 13 bases from J, with 15 bases between. The germline V gene has CDR1 SGHAT and CDR2 FQNNGV. The CDR3 runs to 13 residues. The CDR3 loop reads CASSLDRAGMCTF. The CDR3 DNA sequence: TGTGCCAGCAGCTTAGACCGGGCCGGGATGTGCACCTTC.

The chain has TRBV20-1 and TRBJ2-1; TRBD2 might be the D (6 bases). CDR3 length equals 14 residues. CDR1 and CDR2 (germline): DFQATT, SNEGSKA (reference sequence). V gave up 7 bases and J gave up 14 bases, with 27 bases separating them. The CDR3 coding sequence is TGCAGTGTTATGGGAGGCGTACATGATGGGGTGAAGTTCTTC. Protein sequence: CSVMGGVHDGVKFF.

V is TRBV7-8 and J is TRBJ2-5, with D perhaps given as TRBD1 or TRBD2 (5 bases each). V was cut by 4 bases and J by 3 bases, with 15 bases left in between. The CDR3 spans 15 residues. CDR1 is SGHVS, CDR2 FQNEAQ, per germline. This CDR3 reads CASSSQGSGEETQYF. For the CDR3, the DNA is TGTGCCAGCAGCTCCCAGGGATCCGGGGAAGAGACCCAGTACTTC.

By proportion, this clonotype is large. V and J are TRBV6-1 and TRBJ2-1; 14 bases are shared with TRBD2. Trimming cost V 6 bases and J 5 bases; bases outside gene matches: 3. The CDR3 sequence is 15 residues long. The germline gives CDR1 MNHNS, CDR2 SASEGT. The CDR3 DNA reads as TGTGCCAGCAGGAAGGGACTAGCGGGGGACAATGAGCAGTTCTTC. Amino acids: CASRKGLAGDNEQFF.

The chain joins TRBV5-5 to TRBJ1-5; 8 bases fit TRBD1. In germline, CDR1 is SGHKS, CDR2 YYEKEE (reference sequence). V shed 4 bases and J 7 bases; nucleotides not matched to a gene: 4. The CDR3 contains 13 residues. The DNA of the CDR3 is TGTGCCAGCAGCCCGCCAGGGGGCCAGCCCCAGCATTTT. As protein: CASSPPGGQPQHF.

The sample holds a few counts of this clonotype. This chain uses TRBV2 with TRBJ1-2; tentatively, D is TRBD1 (6 bases). Germline-derived CDR1 and CDR2 are SNHLY and FYNNEI. The CDR3 sequence is 13 residues long. Trimming removed 7 bases at V and 3 bases at J, with 12 bases between. CDR3 residues: CASIGEGDYGYTF. The CDR3 DNA is TGTGCCAGCATCGGGGAGGGGGACTATGGCTACACCTTC. The whole variable domain, filled in from reference TRBV2 and TRBJ1-2, reads EPEVTQTPSHQVTQMGQEVILRCVPISNHLYFYWYRQILGQKVEFLVSFYNNEISEKSEIFDDQFSVERPDGSNFTLKIRSTKLEDSAMYFCASIGEGDYGYTFGSGTRLTVV.

This chain links TRBV6-5 with TRBJ2-2; TRBD1 might be the D (6 bases). Between the trimmed V and J ends, which lost 0 bases and 6 bases, there was a span of 11 bases. The CDR3 covers 15 residues. Looked up from germline, CDR1 is MNHEY and CDR2 is SVGAGI. CDR3 residues: CASSYSQGMAGELFF. In DNA, the CDR3 is TGTGCCAGCAGTTACTCGCAGGGGATGGCCGGGGAGCTGTTTTTT.

This clonotype turned up a few times. The chain has TRBV19 and TRBJ2-5; 10 bases are a match to TRBD2. V gave up 5 bases and J gave up 1 base; unmatched junction bases: 4. The CDR3 is 15 residues long. Germline CDR1 reads LNHDA; CDR2 reads SQIVND (reference sequence). In DNA, the CDR3 is TGTGCCAGTAGTCCACGGACTAGCGGCCAAGAGACCCAGTACTTC. The encoded protein is CASSPRTSGQETQYF. Variable domain in full (rest from reference TRBV19 and TRBJ2-5): DGGITQSPKYLFRKEGQNVTLSCEQNLNHDAMYWYRQDPGQGLRLIYYSQIVNDFQKGDIAEGYSVSREKKESFPLTVTSAQKNPTAFYLCASSPRTSGQETQYFGPGTRLLVL.

This clonotype appeared a few times. The chain links TRBV20-1 to TRBJ1-2; D gene uncertain. With 6 bases removed from V and 4 bases from J, the gap between germline ends came to 9 bases. This CDR3 spans 11 amino acids. CDR1 is DFQATT, CDR2 SNEGSKA, per germline (reference sequence). The CDR3: CSAATPYGYTF. The CDR3, as DNA: TGCAGTGCCGCAACCCCCTATGGCTACACCTTC.

This clonotype was found once. This chain joins TRBV7-8 and TRBJ2-7; 9 nucleotides match TRBD2. Germline assignment: CDR1 SGHVS and CDR2 FQNEAQ. This CDR3 spans 16 amino acids. Trimming took 1 base from V and 1 from J; bases not matched to a gene: 5. The CDR3 region has the DNA TGTGCCAGCAGCTTAGGGCGGGGGGGGATGTCCTACGAGCAGTACTTC. Its protein is CASSLGRGGMSYEQYF. The whole variable domain, filled in from reference TRBV7-8 and TRBJ2-7, reads GAGVSQSPRYKVAKRGQDVALRCDPISGHVSLFWYQQALGQGPEFLTYFQNEAQLDKSGLPSDRFFAERPEGSVSTLKIQRTQQEDSAVYLCASSLGRGGMSYEQYFGPGTRLTVT.

V and J are TRBV6-1 and TRBJ2-3; D is uncertain. This CDR3 is 15 amino acids long. Germline V gene data show CDR1 as MNHNS and CDR2 as SASEGT. V gave up 7 bases and J gave up 0 bases, with 14 bases separating them. The CDR3 nucleotides are TGTGCCAGCAATCATTATGGAACTAGCACAGATACGCAGTATTTT. Encoded protein: CASNHYGTSTDTQYF.

The V call is TRBV18, the J call TRBJ2-1, with 8 bases fitting TRBD2. V dropped 6 bases and J dropped 6; count of bases not matched to a gene: 10. CDR1 and CDR2 from the germline V gene are KGHSH and LQKENI. This CDR3 has 15 amino acids. The CDR3 sequence is CASSLDLAGGNEQFF. The CDR3 DNA reads as TGTGCCAGCTCCCTCGACTTGGCGGGGGGCAATGAGCAGTTCTTC.

The chain carries TRBV2 and TRBJ1-1; D might be TRBD1 (6 bases). The CDR3 sequence is 15 residues long. Deletions cut 4 bases from V and 5 bases from J, with 17 bases between. Germline V gene data show CDR1 as SNHLY and CDR2 as FYNNEI. The CDR3 reads CASSGGGGRWTEAFF. The CDR3 region has the DNA TGTGCCAGCAGTGGTGGAGGGGGGCGGTGGACTGAAGCTTTCTTT.

V and J are TRBV7-9 and TRBJ2-6, with TRBD1 identical over 9 bases. The ends lost 1 base at V and 0 bases at J; junction bases unmatched: 10. The CDR3 is 20 residues long. Germline V gene lookup returns CDR1 SEHNR and CDR2 FQNEAQ (reference sequence). CDR3 sequence: CASSLVGGQGSSSGANVLTF. The CDR3 DNA reads as TGTGCCAGCAGCTTAGTGGGGGGACAGGGATCCAGCTCTGGGGCCAACGTCCTGACTTTC.

This clonotype was detected a few times. The chain uses TRBV28 and TRBJ1-2; D gene unclear. This CDR3 is built from 11 residues. The germline CDR1 and CDR2 sequences are MDHEN and SYDVKM. V was shortened by 6 bases and J by 0 bases, with 2 bases between the two germline ends. CDR3 sequence: CASSTNYGYTF. CDR3 nucleotide sequence: TGTGCCAGCAGCACTAACTATGGCTACACCTTC.

The J gene is TRBJ2-1, the V gene TRBV20-1; 12 bases match TRBD2. J was trimmed by 7 bases and V by 3 bases; bases with no gene match: 1. The CDR3 spans 13 residues. CDR1 and CDR2 from the germline V gene are DFQATT and SNEGSKA (reference sequence). CDR3 sequence reads: CSARGTSGNEQFF. For the CDR3, the DNA is TGCAGTGCTAGGGGGACTAGCGGGAATGAGCAGTTCTTC.

This chain connects TRBV20-1 to TRBJ1-5; tentatively, D is TRBD1 (5 bases). The V end was cut by 3 bases, the J end by 4 bases, with 10 bases between. In germline, CDR1 is DFQATT, CDR2 SNEGSKA (reference sequence). The CDR3 covers 13 residues. The CDR3 reads CSASRDQNQPQHF. The CDR3 DNA reads as TGCAGTGCTAGCCGGGACCAAAATCAGCCCCAGCATTTT.

This clonotype was picked up a small number of times. For the CDR3, the DNA is TGTGCCAGCAGACCCGGGACTAGCAGTTACAATGAGCAGTTCTTC. It specifies CASRPGTSSYNEQFF. The chain couples TRBV7-2 to TRBJ2-1, with TRBD2 matching 9 bases. The germline V gene encodes CDR1 SGHTA and CDR2 FQGNSA. V lost 6 bases to trimming and J lost 4 bases; unmatched junction nucleotides: 7. There are 15 residues in the CDR3.